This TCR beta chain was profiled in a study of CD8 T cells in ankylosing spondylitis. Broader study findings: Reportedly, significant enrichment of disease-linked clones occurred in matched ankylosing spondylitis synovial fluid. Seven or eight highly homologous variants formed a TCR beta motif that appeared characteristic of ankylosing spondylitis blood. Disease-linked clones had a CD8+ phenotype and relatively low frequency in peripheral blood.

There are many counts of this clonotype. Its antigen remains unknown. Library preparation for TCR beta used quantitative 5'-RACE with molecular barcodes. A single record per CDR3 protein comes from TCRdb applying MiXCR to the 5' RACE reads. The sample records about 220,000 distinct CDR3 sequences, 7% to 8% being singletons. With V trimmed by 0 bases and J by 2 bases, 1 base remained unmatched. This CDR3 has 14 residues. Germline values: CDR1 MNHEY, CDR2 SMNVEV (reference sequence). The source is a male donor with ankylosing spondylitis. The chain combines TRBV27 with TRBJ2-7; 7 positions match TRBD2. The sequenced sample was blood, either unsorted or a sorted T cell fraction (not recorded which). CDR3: CASSLSSGTYEQYF. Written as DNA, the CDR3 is TGTGCCAGCAGTTTATCGAGCGGGACCTACGAGCAGTACTTC.